This T cell receptor beta chain comes out of a study of CD8 T cells in ankylosing spondylitis. Points from the study as a whole: Matched ankylosing spondylitis synovial fluid reportedly contained a significantly enriched population of disease-linked clones.

Each TCR beta library was made by quantitative 5'-RACE that incorporated molecular barcodes. TCRdb redid the calling of the 5' RACE reads with MiXCR, one entry per CDR3 protein. The repertoire consists of roughly 130,000 distinct CDR3 sequences, with around 15% occurring once and the leading ten covering approximately 3%. With regard to this clonotype: Its specificity is not known.

CDR3 size: 14 residues. From germline, CDR1 is SGHTA and CDR2 FQGNSA. Trimming pared 3 bases from V and 1 base from J, leaving 9 bases between. The sample was blood, either unsorted or a sorted T cell fraction (not recorded which). This TCR came from a female donor with ankylosing spondylitis or in good health (not recorded which). The chain uses TRBV7-2 and TRBJ1-1; possible D gene TRBD1, 5 bases. The CDR3 is CASSFAGKNTEAFF. As DNA, the CDR3 is TGTGCCAGCAGCTTCGCAGGGAAGAACACTGAAGCTTTCTTT.